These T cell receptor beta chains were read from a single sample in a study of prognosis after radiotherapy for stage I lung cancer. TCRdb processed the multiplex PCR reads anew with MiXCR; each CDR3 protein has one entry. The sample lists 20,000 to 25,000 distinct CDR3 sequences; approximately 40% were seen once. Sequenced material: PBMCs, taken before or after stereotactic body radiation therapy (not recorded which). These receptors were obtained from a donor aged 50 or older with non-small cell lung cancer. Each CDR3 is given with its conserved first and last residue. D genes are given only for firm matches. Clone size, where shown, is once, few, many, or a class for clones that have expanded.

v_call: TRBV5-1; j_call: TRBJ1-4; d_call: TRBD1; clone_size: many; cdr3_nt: TGCGCCAGCAGCTATCAGGGGGAGTCAAGTGAAAAACTGTTTTTT; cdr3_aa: CASSYQGESSEKLFF
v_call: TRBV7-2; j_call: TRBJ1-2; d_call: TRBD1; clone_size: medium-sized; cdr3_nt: TGTGCCAGCAGTCACAACAGCCGGGACAGACGCTATGGCTACACCTTC; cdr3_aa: CASSHNSRDRRYGYTF
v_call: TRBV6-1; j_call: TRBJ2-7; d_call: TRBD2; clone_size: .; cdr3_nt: TGTGCCTGTCGGTGCGGATCTAGCGGAGCATACGAGCAGTACTTC; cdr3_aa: CACRCGSSGAYEQYF
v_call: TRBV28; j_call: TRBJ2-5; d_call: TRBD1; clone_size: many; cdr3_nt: TGTGCCAGCAGTTTAAGGGTACGGACAGGGGGACAAGAGACCCAGTACTTC; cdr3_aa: CASSLRVRTGGQETQYF
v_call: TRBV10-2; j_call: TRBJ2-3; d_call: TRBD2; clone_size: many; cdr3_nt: TGCGCCAGCAGTGACTCCGGGACTAGCGGTAGCACAGATACGCAGTATTTT; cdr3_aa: CASSDSGTSGSTDTQYF
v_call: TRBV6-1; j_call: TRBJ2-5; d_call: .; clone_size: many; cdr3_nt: TGTGCCAGCATACGAGGGTCCTGGGCCCAAGAGACCCAGTACTTC; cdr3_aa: CASIRGSWAQETQYF
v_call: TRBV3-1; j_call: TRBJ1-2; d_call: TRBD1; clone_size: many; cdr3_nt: TGTGCCAGCAGCCCCGGGACAGGTAATGGCTACACCTTC; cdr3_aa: CASSPGTGNGYTF
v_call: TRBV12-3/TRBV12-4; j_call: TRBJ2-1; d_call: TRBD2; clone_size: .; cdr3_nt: TGTGCCAGCAGTTTAGGACTAGCGGGAACTAGAGAGCAGTTCTTC; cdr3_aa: CASSLGLAGTREQFF
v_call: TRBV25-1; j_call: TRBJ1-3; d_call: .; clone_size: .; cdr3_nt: TGTGCCAGCAGTTGGTCGCTCGTCTCTGGAAACACCATATATTTT; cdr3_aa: CASSWSLVSGNTIYF
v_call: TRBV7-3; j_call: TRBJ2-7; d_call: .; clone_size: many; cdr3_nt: TGTGCCAGCAGCTTACAGGGCTACGAGCAGTACTTC; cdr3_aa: CASSLQGYEQYF
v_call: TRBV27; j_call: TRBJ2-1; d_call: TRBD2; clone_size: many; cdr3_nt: TGTGCCAGCAGTTTGGAGACTAGCGGAAATGAGCAGTTCTTC; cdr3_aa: CASSLETSGNEQFF
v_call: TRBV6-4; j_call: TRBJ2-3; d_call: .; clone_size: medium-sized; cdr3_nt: TGTGCCAGCAGTGAGAAGGGGGTGGACACAGATACGCAGTATTTT; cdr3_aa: CASSEKGVDTDTQYF
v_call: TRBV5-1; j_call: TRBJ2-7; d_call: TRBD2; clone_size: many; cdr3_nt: TGCGCCAGCAGCGCGACTAGCGGGAGTATTTACGAGCAGTACTTC; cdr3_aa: CASSATSGSIYEQYF
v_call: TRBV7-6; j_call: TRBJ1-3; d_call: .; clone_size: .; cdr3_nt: TGTGCCAGCAGCTTATCGGCTGGAAACACCTTATATTTT; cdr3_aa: CASSLSAGNTLYF
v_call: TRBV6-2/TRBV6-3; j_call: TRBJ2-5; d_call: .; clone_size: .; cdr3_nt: TGTGCCGGCAGTTACACCCCCGCTGGGGCTGGCCCCTCGCCCCAGTACTTC; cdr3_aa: CAGSYTPAGAGPSPQYF
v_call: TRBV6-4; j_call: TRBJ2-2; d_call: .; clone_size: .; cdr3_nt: TGTGCCAGCAGTGACGGTGACACCGGGGAGCTGTTTTTT; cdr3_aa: CASSDGDTGELFF
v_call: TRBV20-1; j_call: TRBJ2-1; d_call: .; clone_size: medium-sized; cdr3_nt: TGCAGTGCTAGAGATAGGACTCCCCCCTATGAGCAGTTCTTC; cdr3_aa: CSARDRTPPYEQFF
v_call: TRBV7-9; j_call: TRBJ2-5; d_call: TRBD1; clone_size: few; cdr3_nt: TGTGCCAGCAGCGCGGACAGGGCGGCGGAGACCCAGTACTTC; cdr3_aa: CASSADRAAETQYF
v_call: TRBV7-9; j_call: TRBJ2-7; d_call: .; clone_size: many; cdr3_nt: TGTGCCAGCAGCCGACTCATTGGGGGTGACGAGCAGTACTTC; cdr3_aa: CASSRLIGGDEQYF
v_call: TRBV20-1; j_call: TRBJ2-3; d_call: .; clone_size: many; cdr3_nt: TGCAGTGCGGGGGAGTCCCTGGATACGCAGTATTTT; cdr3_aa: CSAGESLDTQYF
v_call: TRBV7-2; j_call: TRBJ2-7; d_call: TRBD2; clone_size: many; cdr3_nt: TGTGCCAGCAGCTTAGTCCGACTAGCGGGGGTTCGGGGCGAGCAGTACTTC; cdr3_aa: CASSLVRLAGVRGEQYF
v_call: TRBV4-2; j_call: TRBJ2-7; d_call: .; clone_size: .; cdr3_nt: TGTGCCAGCATCGCCGTTGGAGTCGGTTCCTACGAGCAGTACTTC; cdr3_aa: CASIAVGVGSYEQYF
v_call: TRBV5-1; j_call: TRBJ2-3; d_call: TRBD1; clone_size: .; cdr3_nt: TGCGCCAGCAGCTTCGAACAGGGGACCCGCACAGATACGCAGTATTTT; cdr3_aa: CASSFEQGTRTDTQYF
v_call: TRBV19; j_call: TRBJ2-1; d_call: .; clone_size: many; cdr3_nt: TGTGCCCCTAGGGAAGTCAGGGACGGCAATGAGCAGTTCTTC; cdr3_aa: CAPREVRDGNEQFF
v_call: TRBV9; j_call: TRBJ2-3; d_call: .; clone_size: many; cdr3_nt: TGTGCCAGCAGCGTAGGCCGGGGATGGACAGATACGCAGTATTTT; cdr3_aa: CASSVGRGWTDTQYF
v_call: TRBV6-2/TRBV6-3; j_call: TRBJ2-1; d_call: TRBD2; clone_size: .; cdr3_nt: TGTGCCAGCAGTTACTCTGGACTAGCGGACTCGAGCTCCTTCAATGAGCAGTTCTTC; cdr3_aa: CASSYSGLADSSSFNEQFF
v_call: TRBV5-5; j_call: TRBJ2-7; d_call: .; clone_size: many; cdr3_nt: TGTGCCAGCAGCTTGGCGGTGGCAGGGGGGACCTCCTACGAGCAGTACTTC; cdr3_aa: CASSLAVAGGTSYEQYF
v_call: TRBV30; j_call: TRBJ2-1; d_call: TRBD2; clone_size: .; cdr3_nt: TGTGCCTGGAGTAGGGTAGCGGGATACGATGAGCATTTCTTC; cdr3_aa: CAWSRVAGYDEHFF
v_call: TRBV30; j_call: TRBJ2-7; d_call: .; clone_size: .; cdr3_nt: TGTGCCTGGACCTCATCCTGGGGACGGGAGAGCTCCTACGAGCAGTACTTC; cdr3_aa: CAWTSSWGRESSYEQYF
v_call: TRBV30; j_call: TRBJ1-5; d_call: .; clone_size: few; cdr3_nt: TGTGCCTGCCAATGGGACGGACCCAATCAGCCCCAGCATTTT; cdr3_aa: CACQWDGPNQPQHF
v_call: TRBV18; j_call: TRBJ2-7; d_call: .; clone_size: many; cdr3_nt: TGTGCCAGCTCACCAAGCGGGCAAGGGTGGTACGAGCAGTACTTC; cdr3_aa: CASSPSGQGWYEQYF
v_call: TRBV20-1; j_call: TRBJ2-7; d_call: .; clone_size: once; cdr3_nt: TGCAGTGCTAGACAGGGCTCGGACCACGAGCAGTACTTC; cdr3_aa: CSARQGSDHEQYF
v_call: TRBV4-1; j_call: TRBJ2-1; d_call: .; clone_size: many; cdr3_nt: TGCGCCAGCAGCCAACGGAGGGCCAATGAGCAGTTCTTC; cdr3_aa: CASSQRRANEQFF
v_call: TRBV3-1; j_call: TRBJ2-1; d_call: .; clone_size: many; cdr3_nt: TGTGCCAGCAGCCATCGACATGAGCAGTTCTTC; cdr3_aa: CASSHRHEQFF
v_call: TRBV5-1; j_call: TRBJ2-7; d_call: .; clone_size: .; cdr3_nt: TGCGCCAGCAGCTTTACAGCAAACTCCTACGAGCAGTACTTC; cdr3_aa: CASSFTANSYEQYF
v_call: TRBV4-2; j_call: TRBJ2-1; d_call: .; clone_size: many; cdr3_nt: TGTGCCAGCAGCCAAGATGTAAATGAGCAGTTCTTC; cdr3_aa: CASSQDVNEQFF
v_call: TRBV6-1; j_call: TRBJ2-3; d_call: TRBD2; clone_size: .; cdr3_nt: TGTGCCAGCAGTGATTCGGCGGGAGGCGGTGCAGATACGCAGTATTTT; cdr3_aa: CASSDSAGGGADTQYF
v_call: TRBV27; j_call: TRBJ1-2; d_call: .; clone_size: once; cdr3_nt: TGTGCCAGCAGTTTCCTTCCGGCCTCGAGCTATGGCTACACCTTC; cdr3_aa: CASSFLPASSYGYTF
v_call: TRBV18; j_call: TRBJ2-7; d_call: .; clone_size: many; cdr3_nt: TGTGCCAGCTCAGGGGGGCCTGTGTCCTACGAGCAGTACTTC; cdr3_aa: CASSGGPVSYEQYF
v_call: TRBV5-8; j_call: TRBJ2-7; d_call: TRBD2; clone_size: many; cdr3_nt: TGTGCCAGCAGCTTGGCCGGGGGGGCTGGCGAGCAGTACTTC; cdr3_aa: CASSLAGGAGEQYF
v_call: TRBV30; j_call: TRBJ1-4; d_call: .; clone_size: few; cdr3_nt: TGTGCCTGGAACATCGGGTACGAAAAACTGTTTTTT; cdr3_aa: CAWNIGYEKLFF
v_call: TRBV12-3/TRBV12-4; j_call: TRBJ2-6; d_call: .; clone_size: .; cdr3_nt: TGTGCCAGCAGGACATATTCTGGGGCCAACGTCCTGACTTTC; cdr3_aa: CASRTYSGANVLTF
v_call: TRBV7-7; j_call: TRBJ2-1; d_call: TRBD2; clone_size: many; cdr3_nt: TGTGCTAGCAGCTTAGAAGCGGGAGCCGGGAATGAGCAGTTCTTC; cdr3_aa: CASSLEAGAGNEQFF
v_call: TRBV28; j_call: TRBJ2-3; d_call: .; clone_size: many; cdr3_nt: TGTGCCAGCAGTTTATCCCCAATAAAAACAGATACGCAGTATTTT; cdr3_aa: CASSLSPIKTDTQYF
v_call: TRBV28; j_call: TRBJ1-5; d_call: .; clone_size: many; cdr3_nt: TGTGCCAGCAGCACCATTCAGGGCCTCAATCAGCCCCAGCATTTT; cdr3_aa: CASSTIQGLNQPQHF
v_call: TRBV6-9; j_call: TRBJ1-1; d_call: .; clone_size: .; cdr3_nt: TGTGCCAGCAGTTCCGCAGGAAAGAGGAAGGGTGAAGCTTTCTTT; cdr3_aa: CASSSAGKRKGEAFF
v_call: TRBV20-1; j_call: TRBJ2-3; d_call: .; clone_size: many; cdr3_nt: TGCAGTGCTGGCGGATCGACAGATACGCAGTATTTT; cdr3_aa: CSAGGSTDTQYF